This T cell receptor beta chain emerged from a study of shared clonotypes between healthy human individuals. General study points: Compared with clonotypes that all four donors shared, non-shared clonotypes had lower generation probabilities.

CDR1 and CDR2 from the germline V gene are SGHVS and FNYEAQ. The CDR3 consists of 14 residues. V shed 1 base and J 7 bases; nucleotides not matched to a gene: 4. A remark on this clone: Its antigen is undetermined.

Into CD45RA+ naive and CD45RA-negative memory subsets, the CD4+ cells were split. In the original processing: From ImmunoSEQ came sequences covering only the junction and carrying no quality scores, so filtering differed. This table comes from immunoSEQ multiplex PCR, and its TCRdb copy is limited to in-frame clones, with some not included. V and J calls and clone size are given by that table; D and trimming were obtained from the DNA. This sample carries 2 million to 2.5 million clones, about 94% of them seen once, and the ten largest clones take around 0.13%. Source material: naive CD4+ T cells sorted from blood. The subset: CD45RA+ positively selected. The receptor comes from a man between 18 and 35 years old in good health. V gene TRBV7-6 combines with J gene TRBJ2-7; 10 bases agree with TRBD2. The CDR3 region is CASSLVTSGLEQYF. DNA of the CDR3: TGTGCCAGCAGCTTAGTGACTAGCGGGCTTGAGCAGTACTTC.